These 5 T cell receptor beta chains share one sample of origin, sequenced in a study of breast tumors, draining lymph nodes, adjacent tissues. Samples came from axillary lymph nodes draining the breast cancer. TCRdb itself ran the multiplex PCR reads through MiXCR, one entry per CDR3 protein. Among 290,000 or so distinct CDR3 sequences listed, under 35% were seen once. Sequencing input: axillary lymph node tissue. These receptors came from a female donor with breast cancer. Some clones in this sample may be carry-over from other donors' samples.

As concerns this clonotype: A clone one base away is much larger, so this may be a read error. This sequence joins TRBV5-6 and TRBJ2-7; D might be TRBD1 (5 bases). Per germline, CDR1 SGHDT and CDR2 YYEEEE. The CDR3 has 13 amino acids. CDR3 sequence reads: CAGSHRFSYEQYF. CDR3 nucleotide sequence: TGTGCCGGCAGCCACAGGTTCTCCTACGAGCAGTACTTC. Full variable domain (missing parts from reference TRBV5-6 and TRBJ2-7): DAGVTQSPTHLIKTRGQQVTLRCSPKSGHDTVSWYQQALGQGPQFIFQYYEEEERQRGNFPDRFSGHQFPNYSSELNVNALLLGDSALYLCAGSHRFSYEQYFGPGTRLTVT.

This clonotype was counted between two and nine times. This rearrangement joins TRBV2 to TRBJ1-1; perhaps TRBD1 as D (5 bases). Between the trimmed V and J ends, which lost 3 bases and 1 base, there was a span of 12 bases. From germline, CDR1 is SNHLY and CDR2 FYNNEI. The CDR3 extends over 15 amino acids. This CDR3 reads CASSELGQGNTEAFF. Here the CDR3 DNA reads TGTGCCAGCAGTGAGTTGGGGCAAGGGAACACTGAAGCTTTCTTT.

This clonotype was counted ten times or more. V is TRBV9 and J is TRBJ1-2; 7 nucleotides match TRBD1. The germline V gene encodes CDR1 SGDLS and CDR2 YYNGEE. This CDR3 has 13 amino acids. The J segment lost 6 bases and the V segment lost 5 bases, leaving 7 bases of the junction unmatched. The CDR3 spells CASRRQGRDGYTF. The CDR3 DNA follows: TGTGCCAGCAGAAGACAGGGTAGAGATGGCTACACCTTC.

This clonotype came up a few times. A much larger clone lies a single base off, so this may be a read error. J is TRBJ2-5 and V is TRBV5-8, with TRBD2 identical over 9 bases. The ends lost 7 bases at V and 5 bases at J; junction bases unmatched: 12. The germline V gene encodes CDR1 SGHTS and CDR2 YDEGEE. The CDR3 totals 15 residues. CDR3 DNA sequence: TGTGCCAGCCCCCCCCGGGCTAGCGGGACGGAGACCCAGTACTTC. It translates to CASPPRASGTETQYF.

The genes are TRBV30 and TRBJ1-5; tentative D call: TRBD1 (5 bases). This CDR3 has 14 amino acids. V was pared by 2 bases and J by 3 bases, with 11 bases between. CDR1 is GTSNPN and CDR2 is SVGIG in the germline V gene (reference sequence). The CDR3: CAWSSPGPNQPQHF. DNA for the CDR3: TGTGCCTGGAGTTCCCCGGGGCCCAATCAGCCCCAGCATTTT. The full variable domain, with the rest looked up from reference TRBV30 and TRBJ1-5, is SQTIHQWPATLVQPVGSPLSLECTVEGTSNPNLYWYRQAAGRGLQLLFYSVGIGQISSEVPQNLSASRPQDRQFILSSKKLLLSDSGFYLCAWSSPGPNQPQHFGDGTRLSIL.